This T cell receptor (beta chain) was sequenced during a study of Tregs in tolerant kidney transplant recipients. The germline CDR1 and CDR2 sequences are SGHRS and YFSETQ. The CDR3 contains 14 residues. The V and J ends lost 3 bases and 7 bases, in that order; junction bases with no gene match: 3. This clone was recorded only once. This table comes from immunoSEQ multiplex PCR, and its TCRdb copy is limited to in-frame clones, with some not included. The table records 50,000 to 75,000 clones, approximately 85% of them present only once. The sequence came from a human donor who received a combined kidney and bone marrow transplant. The input for sequencing was Tregs from blood, taken before the transplant. The rearrangement uses TRBV5-1 and TRBJ2-1; 11 nucleotides agree with TRBD1. The CDR3 here is CASSSGTGGNEQFF. The CDR3 coding sequence is TGCGCCAGCAGCTCCGGGACAGGGGGGAATGAGCAGTTCTTC.